A selection of T cell receptor beta chains follows, all from one sample in a study of post-analysis software for immune sequencing data. TCRdb used MiXCR to reprocess the PCR reads, holding one entry per CDR3 protein. The data contain hundreds of thousands of distinct CDR3 sequences, 55% to 70% of them seen just once; the ten biggest clones take up approximately 11%. Sample: blood. All receptors come from a girl aged 2 to 9 with multiple sclerosis. The CDR3 runs from the conserved cysteine through the conserved F or W. A D gene is named only where the DNA matches it firmly. Expanded clones get a size class; other rows say once, few or many, or leave the size out.

TRBJ2-3 many TRBD2 TRBV29-1 TGCAGCGTTGAGAGGTCGGCGGGAGGGAGCGCAGATACGCAGTATTTT CSVERSAGGSADTQYF
TRBJ2-3 NA NA TRBV7-9 TGTGCCAGCAGCTTAGAAGCAGTGGGCACAGATACGCAGTATTTT CASSLEAVGTDTQYF
TRBJ2-7 once NA TRBV7-3 TGTGCCAGCAGCTTAACATCTGATTCGGCCGAGCAGTACTTC CASSLTSDSAEQYF
TRBJ1-2 many NA TRBV6-5 TGTGCCAGCAGTTTCGACAACTATGGCTACACCTTC CASSFDNYGYTF
TRBJ2-3 NA TRBD2 TRBV7-2 TGTGCCAGCAGCTTAGAAGGTACTAGCGGCTATACGCAGTATTTT CASSLEGTSGYTQYF
TRBJ2-1 NA NA TRBV6-5 TGTGCCAGCAACTCCGGAGGGGGGATCCTTAATGAGCAGTTCTTC CASNSGGGILNEQFF
TRBJ2-5 NA NA TRBV10-3 TGTGCCATCAGTGACAACCAAGAGACCCAGTACTTC CAISDNQETQYF
TRBJ1-5 few NA TRBV29-1 TGCAGCGTTTCTAAGGGGGGCGGAAACAATCAGCCCCAGCATTTT CSVSKGGGNNQPQHF
TRBJ2-7 few NA TRBV7-9 TGTGCCAGCAGCGGGCCCCCTGGTCTCCACGAGCAGTACTTC CASSGPPGLHEQYF
TRBJ2-7 NA NA TRBV5-1 TGCGCCAGCAGCTTGGACGGGCCGGGCGAGCAGTACTTC CASSLDGPGEQYF
TRBJ2-1 NA NA TRBV7-2 TGTGCCAGCAGCTCCCGGCGGGGACAGCAGAGAGTGTTCTTC CASSSRRGQQRVFF
TRBJ1-2 once NA TRBV6-6 TGTGCCAGCAGTTACTCGTCGGGGGGCCGCTATGGCTACACCTTC CASSYSSGGRYGYTF
TRBJ2-1 NA TRBD2 TRBV20-1 TGCAGTGCTGGAAGACTAGCGGGAGTTCAAGTCTCCTACAATGAGCAGTTCTTC CSAGRLAGVQVSYNEQFF
TRBJ2-5 NA TRBD2 TRBV7-2 TGTGCCAGCAGCTTAGCTAGCGGGGGGTACCAAGAGACCCAGTACTTC CASSLASGGYQETQYF
TRBJ1-4 NA NA TRBV30 TGTGCCTGGAGTCCTCTGGACAGTGATAATGAAAAACGGTTTTTT CAWSPLDSDNEKRFF
TRBJ2-1 NA NA TRBV7-9 TGTGCCAGCACCCCCAGAGATACCCGGGACCTCTCCTACAATGAGCAGTTCTTC CASTPRDTRDLSYNEQFF
TRBJ2-1 NA TRBD2 TRBV29-1 TGCAGCGTCTACGGGAGGTTGGGCCAGCGGGAGGACAATGAGCAGTTCTTC CSVYGRLGQREDNEQFF
TRBJ1-1 NA TRBD1 TRBV5-1 TGCGCCAGCAGCAACGGACAGGGTGGCACTGAAGCTTTCTTT CASSNGQGGTEAFF
TRBJ1-1 NA NA TRBV20-1 TGCAGTGCTAGATTTCCGACGGGACGGGACACTGAAGCTTTCTTT CSARFPTGRDTEAFF
TRBJ1-5 NA NA TRBV7-2 TGTGCCAGCAGCCTACAGGGAACTCAGCCCCAGCATTTT CASSLQGTQPQHF
TRBJ2-1 NA NA TRBV6-5 TGTGCCAGCAGTTTAGCCCGTTGGGTGAGCTCCTACAATGAGCAGTTCTTC CASSLARWVSSYNEQFF
TRBJ2-7 NA NA TRBV10-3 TGTGCCATCAGTGACGCCCGCAAGGCATCTGTCGAGCAGTACTTC CAISDARKASVEQYF
TRBJ2-5 NA TRBD2 TRBV5-1 TGCGCCAGCAGCTTAGCGCAGGTGCGGGGGCAAGAGACCCAGTACTTC CASSLAQVRGQETQYF
TRBJ2-5 NA TRBD2 TRBV12-3/TRBV12-4 TGTGCCAGCAGTTCTCACAGGGGACTAGCCCAAGAGACCCAGTACTTC CASSSHRGLAQETQYF
TRBJ2-7 NA TRBD1 TRBV2 TGTGCCAGCAGTGAATCACAGGGGACCCCGGTGTACTTC CASSESQGTPVYF
TRBJ1-6 NA TRBD1 TRBV12-3/TRBV12-4 TGTGCCAGCAGTTTCAACAGGGGGCTCCCGGTAAATTCACCCCTCCACTTT CASSFNRGLPVNSPLHF
TRBJ1-6 NA TRBD1 TRBV6-5 TGTGCCAGCAGTAGGCTACAGGGGTCTAATTCACCCCTCCACTTT CASSRLQGSNSPLHF
TRBJ2-5 NA TRBD2 TRBV4-3 TGCGCCAGCAGCCTTAGCGGGGGGCCGGGGGAGACCCAGTACTTC CASSLSGGPGETQYF
TRBJ1-1 NA NA TRBV7-9 TGTGCCAGCAGCTTATTCAAGGGGAACACTGAAGCTTTCTTT CASSLFKGNTEAFF
TRBJ1-1 NA TRBD1 TRBV25-1 TGTGCCAGCAGTCGCTCGGGACAGGCTGATCTGAACACCGAAGCTTTCTTT CASSRSGQADLNTEAFF
TRBJ2-2 NA NA TRBV10-3 TGTGCCATCAGTGATGCGGACACCGGGGAGCTGTTTTTT CAISDADTGELFF
TRBJ2-5 few NA TRBV29-1 TGCAGCGTTGCCCCCGGGGAGACCCAGTACTTC CSVAPGETQYF
TRBJ1-1 NA TRBD1 TRBV5-1 TGCGCCAGCAGCACGGACAGGGGCACTGAAGCTTTCTTT CASSTDRGTEAFF
TRBJ2-1 NA NA TRBV29-1 TGCAGCGTCGTGGGGGGGCAAGGGTACAATGAGCAGTTCTTC CSVVGGQGYNEQFF
TRBJ2-6 NA NA TRBV7-2 TGTGCCAGCAGCCCCCCCCCCTCTGGGGCCAACGTCCTGACTTTC CASSPPPSGANVLTF
TRBJ2-3 NA NA TRBV20-1 TGCAGTGCCAGTAAGCGACCTAGCACAGATACGCAGTATTTT CSASKRPSTDTQYF
TRBJ2-4 NA NA TRBV7-6 TGTGCCAGCAGCCCCTCGCCTCTGATTGTAGCCAAAAACATTCAGTACTTC CASSPSPLIVAKNIQYF
TRBJ2-1 few NA TRBV6-5 TGTGCCAGCAGTTACGGGGCAAGCGAGCAGTTCTTC CASSYGASEQFF
TRBJ1-4 NA NA TRBV24-1 TGTGCCACCCTCCTAGAGGATGAAAAACTGTTTTTT CATLLEDEKLFF
TRBJ2-1 few TRBD1 TRBV29-1 TGCAGCGTCGTTAACCGGGACAGGGAGATGATGGGGGAGCAGTTCTTC CSVVNRDREMMGEQFF
TRBJ2-7 once NA TRBV13 TGTGCCAGCAGCATACTAGGGGAAGAGCAGTACTTC CASSILGEEQYF
TRBJ2-1 NA NA TRBV12-3/TRBV12-4 TGTGCCAGCAGTTTAATCCCCGGGAGCTCCTACAATGAGCAGTTCTTC CASSLIPGSSYNEQFF
TRBJ2-6 few NA TRBV3-1 TGTGCCAGCAGCCAAGGGGGGGCTGGGGCCAACGTCCTGACTTTC CASSQGGAGANVLTF
TRBJ1-1 NA TRBD1 TRBV7-9 TGTGCCAGCAGCATAGGGGGAGGGACAGCCGGGTTTCCGAACACTGAAGCTTTCTTT CASSIGGGTAGFPNTEAFF
TRBJ2-1 few NA TRBV11-2 TGTGCCAGCAGCTTAGATGGATCCGGGAATGAGCAGTTCTTC CASSLDGSGNEQFF
TRBJ2-5 NA NA TRBV7-9 TGTGCCGGCAGCCCCACAGTTAGGGGAGAGACCCAGTACTTC CAGSPTVRGETQYF
TRBJ2-3 NA NA TRBV20-1 TGCAGTGCTGGAAGCAATGGACAGTCCACAGATACGCAGTATTTT CSAGSNGQSTDTQYF
TRBJ1-1 once TRBD1 TRBV4-1 TGCGCCAGCAGCCAAGTATACAGGGGCAAGACTGAAGCTTTCTTT CASSQVYRGKTEAFF
TRBJ1-2 NA TRBD1 TRBV20-1 TGCAGTGCTAGAGACTTGGGACAGGGGGAAAACTATGGCTACACCTTC CSARDLGQGENYGYTF
TRBJ2-2 NA TRBD2 TRBV4-2 TGTGCCAGCAGCGCCCGCGGCGGGGGGGCCTCCACCGGGGAGCTGTTTTTT CASSARGGGASTGELFF
TRBJ2-7 NA NA TRBV12-3/TRBV12-4 TGTGCCAGCAGTTGGGGCCGGAATGAAGACGAGCAGTACTTC CASSWGRNEDEQYF
TRBJ2-5 NA TRBD2 TRBV7-2 TGTGCCAGCAGACTTACCGGGAGGGAGACCCAGTACTTC CASRLTGRETQYF
TRBJ2-1 few TRBD2 TRBV29-1 TGCAGCGTTGAGCTAGCGGGAACTCCCTACAATGAGCAGTTCTTC CSVELAGTPYNEQFF
TRBJ2-3 NA NA TRBV7-6 TGTGCCAGCAGCTTTATTCTAGCAGATACGCAGTATTTT CASSFILADTQYF
TRBJ2-3 NA TRBD2 TRBV7-2 TGTGCCAGCAGAGGGACTAGCGCGGCAGATACGCAGTATTTT CASRGTSAADTQYF